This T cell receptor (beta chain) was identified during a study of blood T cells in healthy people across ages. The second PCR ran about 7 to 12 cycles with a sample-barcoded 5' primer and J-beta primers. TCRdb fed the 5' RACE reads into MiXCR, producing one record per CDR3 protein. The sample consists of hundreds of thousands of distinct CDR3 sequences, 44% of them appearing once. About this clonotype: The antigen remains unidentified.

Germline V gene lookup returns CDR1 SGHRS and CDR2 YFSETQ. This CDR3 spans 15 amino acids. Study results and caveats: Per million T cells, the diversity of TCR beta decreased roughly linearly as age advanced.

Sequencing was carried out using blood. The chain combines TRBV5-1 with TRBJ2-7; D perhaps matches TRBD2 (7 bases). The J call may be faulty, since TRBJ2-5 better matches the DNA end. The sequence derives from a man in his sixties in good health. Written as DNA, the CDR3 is TGCGCCAGCAGCTCCCCGGAAGGGGGGGTAGAGACCCAGTACTTC. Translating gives CASSSPEGGVETQYF.